What follows describes a single T cell receptor (beta chain). The antigen remains unidentified. Clones were read by immunoSEQ multiplex PCR, and TCRdb kept only the in-frame ones, dropping some. The table records more than 85,000 clones, over 80% of them present only once. The data belong to a study of T cell responses to AZD1222 COVID-19 vaccine. Study findings and constraints: No repertoire was sampled before or during the peak T cell response, only after it.

V lost 3 bases and J lost 3; bases outside the gene matches: 1. Germline loops: CDR1 LNHDA, CDR2 SQIVND (reference sequence). CDR3 size: 14 residues. The V call is TRBV19, the J call TRBJ2-7, with 11 bases lining up with TRBD1. This TCR derives from an adult in good health. The source was peripheral blood, collected on day 0 of AZD1222 vaccination. The CDR3 here is CASSIGTGGYEQYF. CDR3 nucleotide sequence: TGTGCCAGTAGTATTGGGACAGGGGGCTACGAGCAGTACTTC.